This is a list of T cell receptor beta chains from one sample in a study of blood T cell repertoires in COVID-19. Only in-frame clones appear in the TCRdb table, and some are missing; sequencing was by immunoSEQ multiplex PCR. Of over 250,000 clones listed, around 90% are singletons. Sequencing was done on a sample of PBMCs or T cells enriched from blood (not recorded which). Receptors were obtained from a man aged 55 to 70 who had recovered from COVID-19. Both conserved end residues are part of each CDR3. A D gene is named only where the DNA matches it firmly. Some rows have no size entry. The others give once, few or many, or a class for an expanded clone.

j_gene	v_gene	d_gene	abundance	CDR3aa	CDR3nt
TRBJ1-1	TRBV25-1	NA	NA	CASSETAVNTEAFF	TGTGCCAGCAGTGAAACGGCGGTGAACACTGAAGCTTTCTTT
TRBJ1-1	TRBV7-9	TRBD1	NA	CASNRGQGGTEAFF	TGTGCCAGCAACCGGGGACAGGGAGGCACTGAAGCTTTCTTT
TRBJ2-7	TRBV3-1/TRBV3-2	TRBD1	NA	CASSQDPQGGPHEQYF	TGTGCCAGCAGCCAAGATCCCCAAGGGGGCCCCCACGAGCAGTACTTC
TRBJ1-5	TRBV19	NA	few	CASIAGGRGRNQPQHF	TGTGCCAGTATAGCGGGGGGGAGAGGTAGAAATCAGCCCCAGCATTTT
TRBJ2-7	TRBV11-2	NA	NA	CASSLARTGSYEQYF	TGTGCCAGCAGCTTAGCCCGGACTGGATCTTACGAGCAGTACTTC
TRBJ1-1	TRBV5-1	NA	NA	CASSLEQDTEAFF	TGCGCCAGCAGCCTCGAACAGGACACTGAAGCTTTCTTT
TRBJ1-5	TRBV7-9	NA	NA	CASPTNQPQHF	TGTGCCAGCCCTACTAATCAGCCCCAGCATTTT
TRBJ2-7	TRBV7-8	TRBD2	NA	CASSFNTGLGAYEQYF	TGTGCCAGCAGCTTTAACACGGGACTAGGGGCATACGAGCAGTACTTC
TRBJ2-7	TRBV7-9	TRBD1	NA	CASKQGVGEQYF	TGTGCCAGCAAACAGGGGGTGGGCGAGCAGTACTTC
TRBJ1-1	TRBV30	TRBD1	NA	CAWRRTGEGAFF	TGTGCCTGGAGGCGGACAGGGGAAGGAGCTTTCTTT
TRBJ1-3	TRBV18	TRBD1	NA	CASSPGTGGDTIYF	TGTGCCAGCTCACCCGGGACAGGAGGGGACACCATATATTTT
TRBJ1-1	TRBV5-4	NA	NA	CASSTGRAMNTEAFF	TGTGCCAGCAGTACAGGTCGGGCTATGAACACTGAAGCTTTCTTT
TRBJ2-7	TRBV5-5	NA	NA	CASSFRTVSYEQYF	TGTGCCAGCAGCTTCCGGACAGTTTCCTACGAGCAGTACTTC
TRBJ1-2	TRBV6-1	NA	NA	CASSEASSTFTLSGYTF	TGTGCCAGCAGTGAAGCAAGTAGCACCTTCACCCTCTCTGGCTACACCTTC
TRBJ1-3	TRBV4-3	NA	NA	CASSQVWTALASGNTIYF	TGCGCCAGCAGCCAAGTTTGGACAGCTTTAGCCTCTGGAAACACCATATATTTT
TRBJ1-1	TRBV5-1	NA	NA	CASSSGGTEAFF	TGCGCCAGCAGCTCCGGCGGCACTGAAGCTTTCTTT
TRBJ1-3	TRBV28	NA	NA	CASSLALYGNTIYF	TGTGCCAGCAGTTTAGCACTCTATGGAAACACCATATATTTT
TRBJ2-1	TRBV11-2	NA	NA	CASSLDASSYNEQFF	TGTGCCAGCAGCTTAGATGCGAGCTCCTACAATGAGCAGTTCTTC
TRBJ1-4	TRBV14	NA	once	CASSQSRNHATNEKLFF	TGTGCCAGCAGCCAGTCTAGGAATCATGCAACTAATGAAAAACTGTTTTTT
TRBJ1-5	TRBV12-2	NA	NA	CASRHPQGNSNQPQHF	TGTGCAAGTCGCCACCCGCAGGGAAATAGCAATCAGCCCCAGCATTTT
TRBJ1-2	TRBV3-1/TRBV3-2	TRBD1	NA	CASSQRTGPYGYTF	TGTGCCAGCAGCCAGAGGACAGGACCCTATGGCTACACCTTC
TRBJ2-5	TRBV6-1	TRBD1	few	CASSEWGGQGEETQYF	TGTGCCAGCAGTGAATGGGGTGGACAGGGGGAAGAGACCCAGTACTTC
TRBJ2-1	TRBV24-1	NA	NA	CATRKSVGLGGGEQFF	TGTGCCACCAGGAAAAGCGTCGGTCTAGGGGGTGGGGAGCAGTTCTTC
TRBJ2-7	TRBV10-3	TRBD2	NA	CAISEGAGTSGGNAPYEQYF	TGTGCCATCAGTGAGGGGGCCGGGACTAGCGGGGGCAATGCCCCCTACGAGCAGTACTTC
TRBJ1-2	TRBV28	TRBD1	NA	CASSPGGQGRVANGYTF	TGTGCCAGCAGTCCTGGGGGACAGGGGAGGGTTGCCAATGGCTACACCTTC
TRBJ2-7	TRBV9	NA	NA	CASSPNGGRLEEQYF	TGTGCCAGCAGCCCTAACGGGGGTCGTCTTGAAGAGCAGTACTTC
TRBJ1-2	TRBV19	NA	once	CASSMPSDGYTF	TGTGCCAGTAGTATGCCTTCGGATGGCTACACCTTC
TRBJ2-1	TRBV7-6	TRBD2	few	CASSYTSGRENEQFF	TGTGCCAGCAGCTACACTAGCGGGAGGGAGAATGAGCAGTTCTTC
TRBJ1-5	TRBV2	NA	NA	CASSAHSNQPQHF	TGTGCCAGCAGTGCCCATAGCAATCAGCCCCAGCATTTT
TRBJ2-4	TRBV21-1	NA	NA	CASSHGLAVPLDIQYF	TGTGCCAGCAGCCACGGACTAGCCGTTCCCCTTGACATCCAGTACTTC
TRBJ1-2	TRBV6-2/TRBV6-3	NA	NA	CASSKIQGRDYGYTF	TGTGCCAGCAGTAAGATACAGGGTCGAGACTATGGCTACACCTTC
TRBJ1-1	TRBV27	NA	NA	CASSLTENTEAFF	TGTGCCAGCAGTTTAACAGAGAACACTGAAGCTTTCTTT
TRBJ2-3	TRBV2	TRBD1	NA	CASSATGAAQYF	TGTGCCAGCAGCGCTACAGGGGCGGCGCAGTATTTT
TRBJ1-2	TRBV21-1	NA	NA	CASSKDRTGGRGYTF	TGTGCCAGCAGCAAAGATAGGACAGGGGGCCGTGGCTACACCTTC
TRBJ2-7	TRBV24-1	TRBD1	NA	CATSDTGQTYEQYF	TGTGCCACCAGTGATACGGGACAGACCTACGAGCAGTACTTC
TRBJ1-2	TRBV30	NA	NA	CAWSGRPSPNRVNYGYTF	TGTGCCTGGAGTGGACGGCCCTCACCCAATCGGGTAAACTATGGCTACACCTTC